What follows is one T cell receptor (beta chain) and its context. What it recognizes is unknown. This CDR3 is built from 13 residues. Trimming took off 6 bases at V and 7 bases at J, with 12 bases between the two ends. CDR1 MNHEY and CDR2 SVGEGT come from the germline V gene. This sample was included in a study of response to subunit inactivated influenza vaccine. TCRdb re-analysed the RT-PCR reads in MiXCR, keeping a single row per CDR3 protein. The table records about 520,000 distinct CDR3 sequences, 11% of them present only once. Whole-study findings and limits: Each seasonal flu vaccination may recruit only limited new T cells, authors suggested.

The sequence derives from a man aged 50-59 years who received an inactivated influenza vaccine. Sequences were derived from PBMCs from blood, sampled more than 35 days after vaccination. The chain employs TRBV6-2 or TRBV6-3 and TRBJ2-2; D is perhaps TRBD1 or TRBD2 (5 bases each). CDR3 bases: TGTGCCAGCAGCTCCGGGACGTACGGGGAGCTGTTTTTT. Translating gives CASSSGTYGELFF.